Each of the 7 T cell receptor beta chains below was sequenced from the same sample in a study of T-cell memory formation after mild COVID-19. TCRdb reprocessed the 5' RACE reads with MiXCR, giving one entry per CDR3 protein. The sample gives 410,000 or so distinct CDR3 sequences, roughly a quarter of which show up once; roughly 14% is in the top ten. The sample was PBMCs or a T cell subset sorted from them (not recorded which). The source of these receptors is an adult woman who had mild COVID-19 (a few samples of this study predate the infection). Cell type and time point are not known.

The CDR3 DNA sequence: TGCAGTGCTAGAGGCATCGGGAGCTCCTACAATGAGCAGTTCTTC. Residues: CSARGIGSSYNEQFF. The chain recombines TRBV20-1 with TRBJ2-1, with D maybe TRBD2 (6 bases). Germline CDR1 reads DFQATT; CDR2 reads SNEGSKA (reference sequence). Deletions cut 1 base from V and 0 bases from J, with 10 bases between. The CDR3 totals 15 residues.

CDR3: CASSQNGQLPTYEQYF. In DNA form, the CDR3 reads TGTGCCAGCAGCCAGAACGGACAGCTACCAACCTACGAGCAGTACTTC. The chain uses TRBV3-1 and TRBJ2-7, with D possibly matching TRBD1 (6 bases). The CDR3 sequence is 16 residues long. Deletions cut 3 bases from V and 2 bases from J, with 17 bases between. Germline CDR1 LGHDT, CDR2 YNNKEL (reference sequence).

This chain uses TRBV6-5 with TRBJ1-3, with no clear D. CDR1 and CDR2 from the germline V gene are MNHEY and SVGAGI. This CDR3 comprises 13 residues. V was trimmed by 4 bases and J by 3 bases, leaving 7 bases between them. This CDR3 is CASSLGVGNTIYF. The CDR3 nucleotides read TGTGCCAGCAGTTTGGGAGTTGGAAACACCATATATTTT.

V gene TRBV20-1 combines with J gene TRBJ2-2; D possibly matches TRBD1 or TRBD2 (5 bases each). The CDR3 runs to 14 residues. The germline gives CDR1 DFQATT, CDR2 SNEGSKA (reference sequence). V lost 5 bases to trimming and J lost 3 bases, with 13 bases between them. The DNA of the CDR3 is TGCAGTGCTTTGAGGGACCCACACACCGGGGAGCTGTTTTTT. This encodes CSALRDPHTGELFF.

CDR3 sequence (DNA): TGTGCCAGCAGCAAAGTTACCGGACTAGCGGGGATTCTAGCCAAAAACATTCAGTACTTC. The encoded protein is CASSKVTGLAGILAKNIQYF. The genes are TRBV21-1 and TRBJ2-4; TRBD2, the D gene given by the table, was not confirmed from the DNA. TRBV21-1 is an annotated pseudogene. This CDR3 is 20 amino acids long.

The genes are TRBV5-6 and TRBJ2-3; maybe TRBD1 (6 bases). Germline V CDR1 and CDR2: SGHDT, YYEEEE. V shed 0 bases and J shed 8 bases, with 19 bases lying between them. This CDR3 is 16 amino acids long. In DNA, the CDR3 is TGTGCCAGCAGCTTGGAATTAGGCAGGGGCCACTCTACGCAGTATTTT. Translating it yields CASSLELGRGHSTQYF.

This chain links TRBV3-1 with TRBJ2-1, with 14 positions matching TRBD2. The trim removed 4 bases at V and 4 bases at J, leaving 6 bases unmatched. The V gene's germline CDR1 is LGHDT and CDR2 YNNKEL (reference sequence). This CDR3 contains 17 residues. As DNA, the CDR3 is TGTGCCAGCAGCCTTGGGACTAGCGGGGGAGTGTACAATGAGCAGTTCTTC. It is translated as CASSLGTSGGVYNEQFF.